A single T cell receptor (beta chain) is shown here with its context. Its specificity is unknown. Sequencing was performed with immunoSEQ multiplex PCR; in TCRdb, only in-frame clones are kept and a portion is missing. The sample carries about 60,000 clones, about 82% recorded once. Trimming pared 1 base from V and 3 bases from J, leaving 12 bases between. Germline lookup yields CDR1 MNHNY and CDR2 SVGAGI (reference sequence). The CDR3 has 15 amino acids. This sample was included in a study of OX40 agonist ivuxolimab in advanced cancers. Study-wide results and limits: Antigen targets of the expanded peripheral T cells went undetermined.

The specimen was CD4+ or CD8+ T cells sorted from blood, collected in a trial of the OX40 agonist ivuxolimab. This clonotype originated in an adult with an advanced solid tumor such as melanoma, head and neck, liver or kidney cancer. The chain is built from TRBV6-6 and TRBJ1-2; D is perhaps TRBD1 (5 bases). The DNA for the CDR3 is TGTGCCAGCAGTTACTTTCCCGGGACGGACTATGGCTACACCTTC. Its translation: CASSYFPGTDYGYTF.